These T cell receptor beta chains were read from a single sample in a study of cytomegalovirus exposure and HLA in healthy donors. Profiling relied on immunoSEQ multiplex PCR, and the TCRdb table lists in-frame clones only, not all of them. Of tens of thousands of clones listed, just under 80% were seen once; the top ten hold less than 9.5%. The sequenced sample was PBMCs. These receptors were taken from a man aged 30 to 45 in good health and CMV-seronegative. Each CDR3 is given with its conserved first and last residue. A D gene is named only where the DNA matches it firmly. Not all rows give a size; the values are once, few, many and, for expanded clones, a class.

V gene	clone size	J gene	D gene	CDR3 protein	CDR3 DNA
TRBV27	.	TRBJ2-1	.	CASSWGRYSIYNEQFF	TGTGCCAGCAGTTGGGGCCGCTATTCCATATACAATGAGCAGTTCTTC
TRBV9	once	TRBJ2-3	TRBD2	CASSANPLAGGQGTQYF	TGTGCCAGCAGCGCTAACCCTCTAGCGGGGGGGCAAGGTACGCAGTATTTT
TRBV18	.	TRBJ1-1	.	CASSGNPGMDTEAFF	TGTGCCAGCTCAGGAAACCCCGGGATGGACACTGAAGCTTTCTTT
TRBV10-1	.	TRBJ2-3	.	CASSGGSITDTQYF	TGCGCCAGCAGTGGAGGTAGCATCACAGATACGCAGTATTTT
TRBV4-2	.	TRBJ1-1	.	CASSRDTMNTEAFF	TGTGCCAGCAGCCGTGACACAATGAACACTGAAGCTTTCTTT
TRBV6-6	.	TRBJ1-2	TRBD1	CASKPYLRQGANGYTF	TGTGCCAGCAAACCTTACCTTCGACAGGGGGCGAATGGCTACACCTTC
TRBV9	.	TRBJ2-2	.	CASSALTGNTGELFF	TGTGCCAGCAGCGCATTGACAGGGAACACCGGGGAGCTGTTTTTT
TRBV28	.	TRBJ2-2	TRBD2	CASDGRPANTGELFF	TGTGCCAGCGACGGGAGGCCCGCGAACACCGGGGAGCTGTTTTTT
TRBV9	.	TRBJ2-7	TRBD2	CASSGGLAGTYEQYF	TGTGCCAGCAGCGGGGGACTAGCGGGAACCTACGAGCAGTACTTC
TRBV27	.	TRBJ2-3	.	CASSLFRGMTVKRSLETQYF	TGTGCCAGCAGTCTGTTTAGGGGGATGACGGTTAAGAGATCATTGGAGACGCAGTATTTT
TRBV5-1	.	TRBJ1-2	TRBD1	CASSWQGDGYTF	TGCGCCAGCAGCTGGCAGGGGGACGGCTACACCTTC
TRBV5-4	.	TRBJ1-6	.	CASSPREEGGTSPLHF	TGTGCCAGCAGCCCTCGCGAGGAGGGGGGGACGTCACCCCTCCACTTT
TRBV19	.	TRBJ2-3	TRBD2	CASSIVGTGGTDTQYF	TGTGCCAGTAGTATAGTGGGGACGGGAGGGACAGATACGCAGTATTTT
TRBV7-2	.	TRBJ2-5	.	CASSLGRAQETQYF	TGTGCCAGCAGCTTAGGGAGGGCCCAAGAGACCCAGTACTTC
TRBV13	few	TRBJ1-1	.	CASSLGRLEAFF	TGTGCCAGCAGCTTGGGCCGGCTCGAAGCTTTCTTT
TRBV6-1	.	TRBJ1-5	.	CASSEQVGRQPQHF	TGTGCCAGCAGTGAGCAGGTAGGCCGTCAGCCCCAGCATTTT
TRBV13	.	TRBJ2-3	TRBD2	CASSVGGLASTDTQYF	TGTGCCAGCAGCGTAGGGGGACTAGCGAGCACAGATACGCAGTATTTT
TRBV19	.	TRBJ1-3	.	CASNGSPSGNTIYF	TGTGCCAGTAATGGCAGTCCTTCTGGAAACACCATATATTTT
TRBV30	.	TRBJ2-7	.	CAFLGSSYEQYF	TGTGCCTTCCTCGGGAGCAGCTACGAGCAGTACTTC
TRBV4-1	.	TRBJ2-7	.	CASSQVGRGLREQYF	TGCGCCAGCAGCCAAGTTGGCAGGGGTCTTCGAGAGCAGTACTTC
TRBV4-1	once	TRBJ1-6	TRBD1	CASSLTPGQGGSPLHF	TGCGCCAGCAGCCTTACTCCGGGACAGGGAGGATCACCCCTCCACTTT
TRBV7-7	few	TRBJ1-3	TRBD1	CATDRGIASGNTIYF	TGTGCCACCGACAGGGGGATTGCTTCTGGAAACACCATATATTTT
TRBV6-6	.	TRBJ1-5	.	CASSYSPQAIGQPQHF	TGTGCCAGCAGTTACTCTCCACAGGCGATCGGCCAGCCCCAGCATTTT
TRBV29-1	few	TRBJ2-2	TRBD1	CSVGGDRVGELFF	TGCAGCGTTGGGGGTGACAGGGTCGGGGAGCTGTTTTTT
TRBV5-1	.	TRBJ2-5	.	CASSLMTGVETQYF	TGCGCCAGCAGCTTGATGACGGGGGTGGAGACCCAGTACTTC
TRBV7-9	.	TRBJ1-4	.	CATSQSNEKLFF	TGTGCCACCTCGCAGTCCAATGAAAAACTGTTTTTT
TRBV27	many	TRBJ1-1	.	CASSLLGQTPNTEAFF	TGTGCCAGCAGTTTATTAGGACAGACTCCAAACACTGAAGCTTTCTTT
TRBV10-3	once	TRBJ1-6	.	CAISDGGADSGSPLHF	TGTGCCATCAGTGATGGGGGGGCTGATTCGGGTTCACCCCTCCACTTT
TRBV7-9	.	TRBJ2-7	.	CASSHPRSGTYEQYF	TGTGCCAGCAGCCACCCTCGTTCTGGCACCTACGAGCAGTACTTC
TRBV5-1	.	TRBJ1-1	.	CASSLVGGPNTEAFF	TGCGCCAGCAGCTTGGTGGGGGGACCGAACACTGAAGCTTTCTTT
TRBV4-1	.	TRBJ2-2	.	CASSQEFRGANTGELFF	TGCGCCAGCAGCCAAGAGTTCAGGGGGGCGAACACCGGGGAGCTGTTTTTT
TRBV13	.	TRBJ2-7	.	CASGPPREQYF	TGTGCCAGCGGGCCCCCTCGCGAGCAGTACTTC
TRBV30	.	TRBJ2-5	TRBD2	CAWSAIGLAVSREQYF	TGTGCCTGGAGCGCTATTGGACTAGCGGTTTCCCGGGAGCAGTACTTC
TRBV7-9	.	TRBJ1-5	TRBD1	CASSLDRGNQPQHF	TGTGCCAGCAGCTTAGACAGGGGAAATCAGCCCCAGCATTTT
TRBV11-3	.	TRBJ2-7	TRBD2	CASGSGSEQYF	TGTGCCAGCGGTAGCGGGAGCGAGCAGTACTTC
TRBV5-1	few	TRBJ2-1	.	CASSLGGLPNNEQFF	TGCGCCAGCAGCTTGGGTGGACTACCGAACAATGAGCAGTTCTTC
TRBV5-1	.	TRBJ2-7	TRBD2	CASSRTSGSYEQYF	TGCGCCAGCAGCAGGACTAGCGGGAGCTACGAGCAGTACTTC
TRBV7-6	.	TRBJ1-1	.	CASSLGPRRTGRTEAFF	TGTGCCAGCAGCTTAGGGCCCCGGCGTACGGGGAGGACTGAAGCTTTCTTT
TRBV7-9	few	TRBJ1-4	TRBD1	CASSLSRGDENEKLFF	TGTGCCAGCAGCTTAAGCAGGGGGGATGAAAATGAAAAACTGTTTTTT
TRBV12-5	.	TRBJ2-1	TRBD1	CASGVRTGAYNEQFF	TGTGCTAGTGGCGTACGGACAGGGGCTTACAATGAGCAGTTCTTC
TRBV4-2	.	TRBJ2-7	TRBD2	CASSQDESGGPSYEQYF	TGTGCCAGCAGCCAAGATGAGAGCGGGGGGCCGTCCTACGAGCAGTACTTC
TRBV6-5	.	TRBJ1-2	.	CASSLTPNYGYTF	TGTGCCAGCAGCCTGACACCGAACTATGGCTACACCTTC
TRBV5-4	.	TRBJ2-7	TRBD2	CASSLGAGGPGEQYF	TGTGCCAGCAGCTTGGGGGCGGGAGGGCCGGGCGAGCAGTACTTC
TRBV12-5	.	TRBJ1-5	.	CASGLVSGTFNQPQHF	TGTGCTAGTGGTTTGGTAAGCGGGACCTTCAATCAGCCCCAGCATTTT
TRBV2	.	TRBJ1-5	TRBD1	CASSSRDSSNQPQHF	TGTGCCAGCAGTTCCCGGGACAGTAGCAATCAGCCCCAGCATTTT
TRBV5-1	few	TRBJ2-2	TRBD1	CASSPQGANTGELFF	TGCGCCAGCAGCCCACAGGGGGCGAACACCGGGGAGCTGTTTTTT
TRBV30	.	TRBJ1-5	.	CAWSGGRAKAQPQHF	TGTGCCTGGAGTGGGGGCAGGGCTAAAGCTCAGCCCCAGCATTTT
TRBV18	.	TRBJ2-1	.	CASSPRGEQFF	TGTGCCAGCTCACCACGCGGTGAGCAATTCTTC
TRBV30	.	TRBJ1-5	TRBD1	CAWSVQGNQPQHF	TGTGCCTGGAGTGTACAGGGGAATCAGCCCCAGCATTTT
TRBV2	.	TRBJ2-2	.	CASSVWGQYGELFF	TGTGCCAGCAGTGTCTGGGGGCAGTACGGGGAGCTGTTTTTT
TRBV7-9	.	TRBJ2-7	TRBD2	CASSRSGIYEQYF	TGTGCCAGCAGCCGTAGCGGGATCTACGAGCAGTACTTC
TRBV13	.	TRBJ2-6	.	CASRRFSGANVLTF	TGTGCCAGCAGGCGGTTTTCTGGGGCCAACGTCCTGACTTTC
TRBV7-9	.	TRBJ2-1	TRBD2	CASSLGASGGEQFF	TGTGCCAGCAGCTTGGGAGCGAGCGGGGGGGAGCAGTTCTTC
TRBV7-9	few	TRBJ1-1	TRBD1	CASSLRDSDTEAFF	TGTGCCAGCAGCTTAAGGGACAGTGACACTGAAGCTTTCTTT
TRBV5-1	.	TRBJ1-4	.	CASSSLTGTNEKLFF	TGCGCCAGCAGCTCGCTCACCGGGACTAATGAAAAACTGTTTTTT
TRBV2	.	TRBJ2-7	.	CASSEDSLYEQYF	TGTGCCAGCAGTGAAGACAGTCTCTACGAGCAGTACTTC
TRBV11-2	.	TRBJ2-3	TRBD1	CASSSWTGRTTDTQYF	TGTGCCAGCAGTTCGTGGACAGGGAGAACCACAGATACGCAGTATTTT
TRBV28	.	TRBJ2-3	TRBD2	CASSFPLAGGSTSTDTQYF	TGTGCCAGCAGTTTCCCACTAGCGGGGGGGAGTACTAGCACAGATACGCAGTATTTT